This T cell receptor (beta chain) was identified during a study of shared clonotypes between healthy human individuals. Findings of the study overall: Sample collection involved blood only; tissue repertoires are likely different. Incompleteness in sorted-subset sequencing, despite large depth, was shown by rarefaction. Memory subsets had estimated richness that was generally smaller than that of naive subsets.

Using immunoSEQ multiplex PCR, the repertoire was profiled, and TCRdb retains in-frame clones only, with some absent. The table includes 600,000 to 750,000 clones, 72% detected once. Turning to this clone: Its antigen is undetermined.

Participating donors were healthy, HIV-negative adults free of recent acute infections or vaccinations. The source is a woman aged 25 to 39 in good health. Sequences were obtained from memory CD4+ T cells sorted from blood. Noted subset: CD45RA-negative fraction.

The CDR3 spells CSAWGTANTGELFF. CDR3 nucleotides: TGCAGCGCCTGGGGAACAGCGAACACCGGGGAGCTGTTTTTT. J is TRBJ2-2 and V is TRBV29-1; D unresolved. The V and J ends lost 7 bases and 0 bases respectively, with 12 bases between them. Germline lookup yields CDR1 SQVTM and CDR2 ANQGSEA. There are 14 residues in the CDR3.